The sequence of this T cell receptor (beta chain) was determined in a study of cytomegalovirus exposure and HLA in healthy donors (TCRdb year 2017). For the study in its entirety: In an earlier analysis of several hundred of the donors, approximately 260 Gb of sequence data and roughly 100 million unique TCR beta sequences from 180 million or so T cells were reported. Among the roughly 390 genotyped donors, approximately 77% belonged to the genetic ancestry cluster associated with self-reported Caucasian donors. Using immunosequencing, the study profiled T cell repertoires from 640 or so subjects and related those repertoires to cytomegalovirus serostatus. Class I and class II HLA loci were covered by the typing at four-digit resolution. Every discovery cohort repertoire had been produced on one sequencing platform. A handful of DR-DQ haplotypes were handled as single units for association and clustering because linkage in the cohort was strong. An earlier analysis of about 620 of the donors applied high-throughput TCR beta sequencing to assess whether each TCR beta V gene segment acted as functional or pseudogenic. In the later analysis, no new phenotypic data were used to find candidate immune exposures; instead, reliance was placed on TCR beta sequences and their occurrence across donors. A later genetic analysis took genome-wide SNP genotypes for about three fifths of the roughly 670 donors and used that subset as a discovery cohort. Typing coverage differed by locus: A, B, C, DRB1 and DQB1 were typed in about 629-630 donors, DQA1 in about 510, DPA1 in nearly 610, and DPB1 in 450 to 480. Donor age, sex, ethnicity and CMV serostatus were collected together with the repertoire data. The aim of the study was to test whether cataloging public T cell receptors could identify signatures of past pathogen exposure. On average, roughly 240,000 unique TCR beta nucleotide sequences were sequenced per donor among about 400 genotyped donors of the cohort, with 15% to 20% of those sequences being non-productive. In a later analysis, previously published TCR beta repertoires from 670 or so donors were re-analyzed and high-resolution HLA genotyping was added so that TCR occurrence patterns could be studied. A separate validation cohort of 100 to 150 different subjects was used in addition to the approximately 700-subject first cohort. To predict cytomegalovirus infection status, the study combined high-throughput TCR immunosequencing, statistical association of individual TCRs with disease status, and machine learning. About 300 gigabases of sequencing data and tens of millions of unique TCR sequences were included in an early release covering about 700 HLA-typed donors. Study-wide conclusions, independent of this receptor: Because HLA typing was unavailable for some donors at each locus, only the typed subset was used in association tests. The 87-base-pair reads could not distinguish some IMGT-functional V segments, including TRBV6-2 and TRBV6-3, so those segments were excluded. In an earlier analysis of several hundred of the donors, most TCR beta V segments were observed in productive rearrangements about 90% or about 30% of the time, broadly matching IMGT annotations. The authors suggested that the approach could potentially be generalized to other disease states and immunological phenotypes. In a later analysis, HLA-associated TCR beta chains showed more clonal expansion and lower generation probabilities than non-associated chains that were equally common. When HLA alleles, especially DR and DQ, strongly co-occurred, TCR associations were difficult to assign to individual alleles. For the cohort, immune exposure information was limited to CMV serostatus. The classifier was reported to diagnose cytomegalovirus status with high specificity and sensitivity in both the original and validation cohorts. Most CMV-associated TCR beta chains appeared to be HLA-restricted in a later analysis, and the HLA associations seemed to be driven largely by CMV exposure. Correlated functional status among segregating V segments might be attributable to linkage disequilibrium, but an unknown experimental factor could not be ruled out. An association between a missense DCLRE1C variant and V-gene and J-gene trimming of TCR beta chains was found in a later genetic analysis and replicated in an independent cohort. In vitro tests confirmed that a few of the cytomegalovirus-associated TCR beta chains recognize cytomegalovirus antigens. The study listed approximately 150 TCR beta chains as associated with cytomegalovirus. A further reported finding was that TCR beta sequences accurately predicted the HLA-A and HLA-B alleles for most subjects in the first cohort. In a later analysis, TCR association rates were found to vary across HLA loci, with the most associated TCRs seen for DRB1 alleles and the fewest for HLA-C alleles. Because counts were too low, seventeen rarely observed V segments, including chromosome 9 orphons, were excluded from the earlier analysis of fewer than 650 of the donors. Sequencing depth was assumed to be roughly uniform across donors in the presence/absence analyses, though that assumption may not hold. According to a later genetic analysis, donors in an Asian-associated ancestry cluster had fewer N-insertions in productive TCRs than the approximately 670-donor mean. According to a later analysis, parvovirus B19, influenza, CMV and Epstein-Barr virus appeared linked to several top co-occurrence clusters. While some public TCRs were present in many individuals, most TCR sequences turned up only very rarely across donors. Only TCR beta chains were sequenced in this cohort, and the absence of alpha or paired-chain data limited detectable features. In a later analysis, 16,951 TCR beta sequences were associated with specific HLA alleles at a false discovery rate of 0.05. The sequencing pipeline was judged likely to have produced a cluster of highly shared sequence variants as a technical artifact.

Its CDR3 holds 15 amino acids, cysteine through phenylalanine. The kept DNA is CDR3 alone, 45 bases in frame from the first base. The germline V gene sets CDR1 to SGHVS and CDR2 to FNYEAQ. Relative to germline, V is missing 1 base and J is missing 2 bases, with 3 bases of the junction outside any gene match. The receptor library was made with the immunoSEQ multiplex PCR assay. For the multiplex PCR, a mixture combining 60 forward primers for TCR Vbeta segments and 13 reverse primers for TCR Jbeta segments was used. A multiplex PCR assay on genomic DNA amplified the CDR3 region of rearranged TCR beta genes. On the Illumina HiSeq System, the amplified TCR beta libraries were sequenced as 87-base-pair reads. Processing in the source paper ran as follows. A later analysis tallied roughly 78 million unique TCR beta chains across the 640 or so repertoires, and approximately 11 million of those chains were shared by two or more donors. Raw reads were error-corrected and collapsed into unique sequences with a nearest-neighbor algorithm that merged closely related sequences to remove PCR and sequencing errors. CDR3 sequences were aligned to IMGT reference sequences to assign V, D and J gene segments. For a sequence to be retained, a match of at least six nucleotides to both a V gene segment and a J gene segment was required. Rearrangements were classified as productive when the CDR3 lacked stop codons and remained in frame with V and J, and all other rearrangements were classified as non-productive. CDR3 was defined by IMGT convention, running from the second conserved V-encoded cysteine to the conserved J-encoded phenylalanine. The earlier analysis of some 580 of the donors excluded any sequence lacking an unambiguous match to a single V gene segment. In an earlier analysis of a few hundred of the donors, a V segment was called functional when productive rearrangements were above 56.7%, and segregating when the standard deviation between donors exceeded 5%. A statistical classification framework was built for diagnosing cytomegalovirus status from the catalog of TCR beta chain sequences. V and J gene assignment, in a later analysis, came from comparing TCR nucleotide sequences with IMGT/GENE-DB human TR gene sequences. A later analysis assigned CDR3 sequences and most-parsimonious VDJ recombination scenarios with the TCRdist pipeline. In a later analysis, every TCR beta chain was defined by the combination of its CDR3 amino acid sequence and its V-gene family, and reads without a unique V-gene family were dropped. A later analysis removed nearly 600 highly shared, low-generation-probability nucleotide sequences to deal with suspected cross-contamination and a sequencing artifact. For each public chain, a later analysis derived a clonal expansion index from normalized ranks of inferred template counts within each repertoire. A later analysis computed generation probabilities with a VDJ recombination model fitted to out-of-frame rearrangements, and checked the results against IGoR. In a later analysis, TCR-TCR, TCR-HLA and TCR-CMV co-occurrence was scored with hypergeometric tests, and a repertoire-size bias correction was applied to TCR pairs. False discovery rates were estimated in a later analysis by permuting HLA or CMV assignments 20 times. In a later analysis, co-occurring TCRs were grouped with DBSCAN, and TCRdist sequence similarity was added when clustering was performed within HLA-allele-positive subsets. Repertoires with fewer than 30,000 or more than 120,000 public chains, plus five repertoires with anomalous nucleotide sharing, were excluded from co-occurrence clustering. Not all clones reach the TCRdb copy of this immuneACCESS table, which keeps in-frame sequences only. Checked studies attribute under half of the gap to unresolved V genes and leave the rest unexplained. That table furnishes V, J and clone size, whereas the DNA furnished D and trimming. Across this sample there are 97,000 or so clones, with 55% to 80% seen only once. The ten largest clones represent approximately 4.3% of the sample.

The cohort comprised some 700 healthy bone marrow donors. At the time of sampling, all cohort members were nominally healthy, though unrecorded immune exposures were likely present. Of the approximately 700 cohort members, some 270 had positive CMV serostatus and 352 had negative CMV serostatus, and CMV serostatus was not recorded for the donor. Every donor gave a peripheral blood sample, and the peripheral blood mononuclear cells from that sample were used for TCR beta sequencing. Genomic DNA extraction from the blood cell samples was performed with the Qiagen DNeasy Blood Extraction Kit. A word on this clone: Its antigen is unknown. No quality values exist for individual bases; no much larger clone is one base distant.

The material sequenced was PBMCs. In this chain, TRBV7-6 is recombined with TRBJ2-7; 9 junctional bases match TRBD2. This receptor was identified in a human donor in good health. The DNA sequence is given as TGTGCCAGCAGCTTAGAGTCTAGCGGGACCTACGAGCAGTACTTC. The encoded protein is CASSLESSGTYEQYF.